The rows below give T cell receptor beta chains drawn from one sample of a study of shared clonotypes between healthy human individuals. Assay used: immunoSEQ multiplex PCR; TCRdb lists only in-frame clones, some missing. The sample has 150,000 to 200,000 clones, around 63% seen once; the top ten hold 8.5% to 12%. Specimen: memory CD4+ T cells sorted from blood. The receptors stem from a man under 40 in good health. CDR3s include the opening cysteine and the closing phenylalanine or tryptophan. A D gene is named only where the DNA matches it firmly. Not all rows give a size; the values are once, few, many and, for expanded clones, a class.

abundance: few; v_gene: TRBV12-5; j_gene: TRBJ2-2; d_gene: .; CDR3nt: TGTGCTAGTGGTTTTGCCGCACGATGGGGGACTGAAAACACCGGGGAGCTGTTTTTT; CDR3aa: CASGFAARWGTENTGELFF
abundance: .; v_gene: TRBV5-6; j_gene: TRBJ2-7; d_gene: TRBD2; CDR3nt: TGTGCCAGCAGCTCTCCGGCGAGCGGGGTCTCCTACGAGCAGTACTTC; CDR3aa: CASSSPASGVSYEQYF
abundance: .; v_gene: TRBV9; j_gene: TRBJ2-7; d_gene: .; CDR3nt: TGTGCCAGCAGCGTAGTCCCCTACGAGCAGTACTTC; CDR3aa: CASSVVPYEQYF
abundance: once; v_gene: TRBV27; j_gene: TRBJ2-3; d_gene: .; CDR3nt: TGTGCCAGCAGTTTAGGAGGGAGTCGCACAGATACGCAGTATTTT; CDR3aa: CASSLGGSRTDTQYF
abundance: once; v_gene: TRBV5-1; j_gene: TRBJ2-5; d_gene: TRBD2; CDR3nt: TGCGCCAGCAAATTAGCGGGAGGGCAAGAGACCCAGTACTTC; CDR3aa: CASKLAGGQETQYF
abundance: .; v_gene: TRBV6-6; j_gene: TRBJ1-3; d_gene: .; CDR3nt: TGTGCCATCAGGTCCGCCTCTGGAAACACCATATATTTT; CDR3aa: CAIRSASGNTIYF
abundance: .; v_gene: TRBV9; j_gene: TRBJ1-1; d_gene: .; CDR3nt: TGTGCCAGCAGCGTAGGGGCAGGGTTAAGGGAATACACTGAAGCTTTCTTT; CDR3aa: CASSVGAGLREYTEAFF
abundance: .; v_gene: TRBV7-2; j_gene: TRBJ2-3; d_gene: .; CDR3nt: TGTGCCAGCAGCACTGAACCGGAAGATACGCAGTATTTT; CDR3aa: CASSTEPEDTQYF
abundance: .; v_gene: TRBV5-4; j_gene: TRBJ2-2; d_gene: .; CDR3nt: TGTGCCAGCAGCTTGGGACAAAACACCGGGGAGCTGTTTTTT; CDR3aa: CASSLGQNTGELFF
abundance: .; v_gene: TRBV10-3; j_gene: TRBJ2-7; d_gene: TRBD2; CDR3nt: TGTGCCATCAGGACGGGGGGAAGCGAGGGGATATCCTACGAGCAGTACTTC; CDR3aa: CAIRTGGSEGISYEQYF
abundance: .; v_gene: TRBV7-2; j_gene: TRBJ2-1; d_gene: TRBD2; CDR3nt: TGTGCCAGCAGCTTAGGGTTAGCGGGATGGAACAATGAGCAGTTCTTC; CDR3aa: CASSLGLAGWNNEQFF
abundance: .; v_gene: TRBV25-1; j_gene: TRBJ2-7; d_gene: TRBD1; CDR3nt: TGTGCCAGCAGTGAACCCTCCAGGGGGCAAAGCTCCTACGAGCAGTACTTC; CDR3aa: CASSEPSRGQSSYEQYF
abundance: .; v_gene: TRBV9; j_gene: TRBJ2-7; d_gene: .; CDR3nt: TGTGCCGGCAAGACTATACCACCCTACGAGCAGTACTTC; CDR3aa: CAGKTIPPYEQYF
abundance: few; v_gene: TRBV6-5; j_gene: TRBJ2-7; d_gene: .; CDR3nt: TGTGCCATACCTACAGTCTCCTACGAGCAGTACTTC; CDR3aa: CAIPTVSYEQYF
abundance: .; v_gene: TRBV6-6; j_gene: TRBJ2-7; d_gene: TRBD1; CDR3nt: TGTGCCAGCAGAGATCCTGGACAGGGAACCTACGAGCAGTACTTC; CDR3aa: CASRDPGQGTYEQYF
abundance: few; v_gene: TRBV18; j_gene: TRBJ1-4; d_gene: .; CDR3nt: TGTGCCAGCTCCGAAGGGGCGACTAATGAAAAACTGTTTTTT; CDR3aa: CASSEGATNEKLFF
abundance: few; v_gene: TRBV6-1; j_gene: TRBJ1-1; d_gene: .; CDR3nt: TGTGCCAGCAGTGAAACTGAAGCTTTCTTT; CDR3aa: CASSETEAFF
abundance: .; v_gene: TRBV19; j_gene: TRBJ2-2; d_gene: TRBD1; CDR3nt: TGTGCCAGTAGTACCCTCGACAGGGTGGCCGGGGAGCTGTTTTTT; CDR3aa: CASSTLDRVAGELFF
abundance: .; v_gene: TRBV29-1; j_gene: TRBJ2-1; d_gene: .; CDR3nt: TGCAGCGGCGGGGACAGCTTCTCCTACAATGAGCAGTTCTTC; CDR3aa: CSGGDSFSYNEQFF
abundance: .; v_gene: TRBV7-2; j_gene: TRBJ2-1; d_gene: TRBD2; CDR3nt: TGTGCCAGCAGCTTAGCGCGACTAGCGGGAGACGAGCAGTTCTTC; CDR3aa: CASSLARLAGDEQFF
abundance: .; v_gene: TRBV15; j_gene: TRBJ1-1; d_gene: .; CDR3nt: TGTGCCACCAGCAGAGACAGATATGAAGCTTTCTTT; CDR3aa: CATSRDRYEAFF
abundance: .; v_gene: TRBV28; j_gene: TRBJ1-2; d_gene: .; CDR3nt: TGTGCCAGCAGTTTGTGGGGGCCTGGCTACACCTTC; CDR3aa: CASSLWGPGYTF
abundance: once; v_gene: TRBV7-9; j_gene: TRBJ2-3; d_gene: .; CDR3nt: TGTGCCAGCAGCTTAGTGGGAAGTAGCACAGATACGCAGTATTTT; CDR3aa: CASSLVGSSTDTQYF
abundance: .; v_gene: TRBV7-2; j_gene: TRBJ1-2; d_gene: .; CDR3nt: TGTGCCAGCAGCCCCGGCCCGAACTATGGCTACACCTTC; CDR3aa: CASSPGPNYGYTF
abundance: .; v_gene: TRBV27; j_gene: TRBJ2-7; d_gene: TRBD2; CDR3nt: TGTGCCAGCAGTTCCCGCGGGGGGAGCGGCAAATCCTACGAGCAGTACTTC; CDR3aa: CASSSRGGSGKSYEQYF
abundance: .; v_gene: TRBV18; j_gene: TRBJ2-2; d_gene: .; CDR3nt: TGTGCCAGCTCACCCCCGAACACCGGGGAGCTGTTTTTT; CDR3aa: CASSPPNTGELFF
abundance: .; v_gene: TRBV28; j_gene: TRBJ2-3; d_gene: .; CDR3nt: TGTGCCAGCATGGGAGGACAGGTCCCTTTCGGCACAGATACGCAGTATTTT; CDR3aa: CASMGGQVPFGTDTQYF
abundance: .; v_gene: TRBV4-3; j_gene: TRBJ2-7; d_gene: TRBD2; CDR3nt: TGCGCCAGCAGCCAATCACTAGCGGGAGGCTACGAGCAGTACTTC; CDR3aa: CASSQSLAGGYEQYF
abundance: once; v_gene: TRBV11-2; j_gene: TRBJ2-1; d_gene: TRBD2; CDR3nt: TGTGCCAGCAGCTTCGCTAGCGGGATGAAAGGTGAGCAGTTCTTC; CDR3aa: CASSFASGMKGEQFF
abundance: .; v_gene: TRBV9; j_gene: TRBJ2-1; d_gene: .; CDR3nt: TGTGCCAGCAGCGTAGGGGGTTTGGGAGCGGAACTCCACAATGAGCAGTTCTTC; CDR3aa: CASSVGGLGAELHNEQFF
abundance: .; v_gene: TRBV9; j_gene: TRBJ2-2; d_gene: .; CDR3nt: TGTGCCAGCAGCGTAGTAGGCACCGGGGAGCTGTTTTTT; CDR3aa: CASSVVGTGELFF
abundance: .; v_gene: TRBV5-1; j_gene: TRBJ2-1; d_gene: .; CDR3nt: TGCGCCAGCAGCTTGTTAGAGCAGGGGTCCCACAATGAGCAGTTCTTC; CDR3aa: CASSLLEQGSHNEQFF
abundance: .; v_gene: TRBV7-2; j_gene: TRBJ2-7; d_gene: TRBD1; CDR3nt: TGTGCCAGCAGGTCCCCGGGACAGGGGTTCGAGCAGTACTTC; CDR3aa: CASRSPGQGFEQYF
abundance: .; v_gene: TRBV5-4; j_gene: TRBJ2-5; d_gene: .; CDR3nt: TGTGCCAGCAGACCAGCACAGGGAAAAGAGACCCAGTACTTC; CDR3aa: CASRPAQGKETQYF
abundance: .; v_gene: TRBV5-1; j_gene: TRBJ2-7; d_gene: TRBD2; CDR3nt: TGCGCCAGCAGCTTGGTAAGCGGGAGTTACGAGCAGTACTTC; CDR3aa: CASSLVSGSYEQYF
abundance: .; v_gene: TRBV5-1; j_gene: TRBJ2-2; d_gene: TRBD1; CDR3nt: TGCGCCAGCAGCTCAGGGGGTTCCGGGGAGCTGTTTTTT; CDR3aa: CASSSGGSGELFF
abundance: .; v_gene: TRBV10-3; j_gene: TRBJ2-6; d_gene: TRBD1; CDR3nt: TGTGCCATCAGTGCTCAGGGGGTGGGAGCCAACGTCCTGACTTTC; CDR3aa: CAISAQGVGANVLTF
abundance: .; v_gene: TRBV7-6; j_gene: TRBJ1-2; d_gene: .; CDR3nt: TGTGCCAGCAGCTTAGACCAGGTCACTGGGGGGGGCTACACCTTC; CDR3aa: CASSLDQVTGGGYTF
abundance: .; v_gene: TRBV28; j_gene: TRBJ2-1; d_gene: .; CDR3nt: TGTGCCAGCAGTTCAACTACCGGACTCAATGGACAGTTCTTC; CDR3aa: CASSSTTGLNGQFF
abundance: once; v_gene: TRBV7-8; j_gene: TRBJ2-1; d_gene: .; CDR3nt: TGTGCCAGCAGCTTAGGAAGGTTCACCTACAATGAGCAGTTCTTC; CDR3aa: CASSLGRFTYNEQFF
abundance: .; v_gene: TRBV7-9; j_gene: TRBJ1-1; d_gene: .; CDR3nt: TGTGCCAGCAGCACGCACGGGATGTATGCTTTCTTT; CDR3aa: CASSTHGMYAFF
abundance: few; v_gene: TRBV29-1; j_gene: TRBJ2-1; d_gene: .; CDR3nt: TGCAGCACCATGGACAATGAGCAGTTCTTC; CDR3aa: CSTMDNEQFF
abundance: .; v_gene: TRBV7-2; j_gene: TRBJ2-7; d_gene: TRBD2; CDR3nt: TGTGCCAGCAGCTTAGCTTCTCCTGCGGCGGGAGCCTACGAGCAGTACTTC; CDR3aa: CASSLASPAAGAYEQYF
abundance: .; v_gene: TRBV9; j_gene: TRBJ1-5; d_gene: .; CDR3nt: TGTGCCAGCAGCGCAAGTATAACTCAGCCCCAGCATTTT; CDR3aa: CASSASITQPQHF